The clone carrying this TCR beta chain was seen more than once but under ten times. It was cDNA, reverse transcribed from extracted RNA, that served as the sequencing template. Sequenced by immunoSEQ multiplex PCR; TCRdb stores in-frame clones only, minus some. This table has approximately 150,000 clones, about half appearing once. Samples from alopecia areata patients were lesional scalp punch biopsies and peripheral blood. Starting from PBMCs, sorting isolated CD4+ and CD8+ T cells. The data derive from a study of CD8+ T cells in alopecia areata. About the study: Tofacitinib administration to treated patients was oral, at 5 to 10 mg twice daily.

This CDR3 contains 17 residues. V dropped 4 bases and J dropped 5 bases, with 22 bases sitting between them. The chain carries TRBV23-1 and TRBJ2-3; D is unclear. TRBV23-1 is an open reading frame whose function is uncertain. The clonotype was recovered from a human donor with alopecia areata. Sequenced here: CD4+ T cells sorted from blood, sampled at week 0. CDR3: CASSRPGETVYLDTQYF. The CDR3 DNA sequence: TGCGCCAGCAGTCGGCCGGGTGAGACGGTGTACCTAGATACGCAGTATTTT.